These 14 T cell receptor beta chains were all obtained from the same sample, sequenced in a study of blood T cell repertoires in COVID-19. Clones were sequenced by immunoSEQ multiplex PCR, and TCRdb holds only the in-frame ones, with some missing. The table has some 190,000 clones, about 85% seen once. Specimen: peripheral blood. These receptors were obtained from an elderly woman with acute or convalescent COVID-19.

This clone was counted once. The chain has TRBV6-1 and TRBJ1-5; D uncertain. Trimming pared 1 base from V and 3 bases from J, leaving 10 bases between. CDR3 length equals 15 residues. CDR1 is MNHNS, CDR2 SASEGT, per germline. The DNA for the CDR3 is TGTGCCAGCAGTGAAGTTCACCGAGACAATCAGCCCCAGCATTTT. Amino acids: CASSEVHRDNQPQHF.

The chain uses TRBV5-1 and TRBJ1-1; no clear D. V shed 0 bases and J shed 2 bases, with 8 bases lying between them. Germline V CDR1 and CDR2: SGHRS, YFSETQ. This CDR3 is built from 14 residues. The CDR3 loop reads CASSLDSLNTEAFF. CDR3 DNA: TGCGCCAGCAGCTTGGACAGTTTAAACACTGAAGCTTTCTTT.

The V and J genes are TRBV7-9 and TRBJ2-7, with TRBD1 identical over 7 bases. CDR1 SEHNR and CDR2 FQNEAQ come from the germline V gene (reference sequence). CDR3 length equals 15 residues. The J segment lost 3 bases and the V segment lost 3 bases, leaving 8 bases of the junction unmatched. The CDR3 protein is CASSLATGANYEQYF. In DNA form, the CDR3 reads TGTGCCAGCAGCTTGGCTACAGGGGCAAACTACGAGCAGTACTTC.

The sample holds a few counts of this clone. V usage is TRBV5-1 and J usage is TRBJ1-3, with 7 bases matching TRBD1. Per the germline V gene, CDR1 is SGHRS and CDR2 is YFSETQ. The V segment lost 3 bases and the J segment 0 bases; nucleotides outside the gene matches: 3. The CDR3 runs to 15 residues. The CDR3 DNA sequence: TGCGCCAGCAGCTACGACAGGGACTCTGGAAACACCATATATTTT. Residues: CASSYDRDSGNTIYF.

V gene TRBV28 combines with J gene TRBJ1-4, with 7 bases fitting TRBD1. The germline V gene encodes CDR1 MDHEN and CDR2 SYDVKM. The CDR3 loop spans 14 amino acids. Trimming took 2 bases from V and 7 from J; bases not matched to a gene: 4. DNA for the CDR3: TGTGCCAGCAGTTTACAAGGGGGCGGTGAAAAACTGTTTTTT. Translation: CASSLQGGGEKLFF.

The rearrangement joins TRBV5-4 to TRBJ2-2, with D uncertain. V was trimmed by 0 bases and J by 8 bases, leaving 8 bases between them. This CDR3 region has 13 residues. Germline V gene sequence: CDR1 SGHNT, CDR2 YYREEE (reference sequence). The CDR3 loop is CASSLAAAGELFF. For the CDR3, the DNA is TGTGCCAGCAGCTTGGCCGCGGCGGGGGAGCTGTTTTTT.

This clone has a handful of counts. The chain is built from TRBV19 and TRBJ2-7; 7 bases are shared with TRBD1. V shed 5 bases and J 3 bases; nucleotides not matched to a gene: 7. This CDR3 contains 14 residues. The germline V gene encodes CDR1 LNHDA and CDR2 SQIVND (reference sequence). The CDR3 loop reads CASSRDRVSYEQYF. The CDR3 nucleotides are TGTGCCAGTAGTCGGGACAGAGTCAGCTACGAGCAGTACTTC.

This CDR3 reads CASSITGQKNTEAFF. Here the CDR3 DNA reads TGTGCCAGTAGTATCACGGGACAGAAGAACACTGAAGCTTTCTTT. The chain uses TRBV19 and TRBJ1-1; 7 nucleotides match TRBD1. J gave up 1 base and V 3 bases, and 5 bases lay outside the gene matches. The CDR3 spans 15 residues. Germline values: CDR1 LNHDA, CDR2 SQIVND (reference sequence).

The V gene is TRBV2, the J gene TRBJ1-1, with 10 bases that match TRBD1. Germline V gene sequence: CDR1 SNHLY, CDR2 FYNNEI. The CDR3 contains 17 residues. Trimming at V came to 6 bases and at J to 4 bases, leaving 14 bases not matched to a gene. The CDR3 nucleotides are TGTGCCAGCAGCGTCCGGGACAGGGGAGTCAGGTTCACTGAAGCTTTCTTT. As protein: CASSVRDRGVRFTEAFF.

The V call is TRBV27, the J call TRBJ2-5; D is possibly TRBD2 (6 bases). V was clipped by 8 bases and J by 5 bases, with 18 bases between them. This CDR3 contains 14 residues. Germline lookup yields CDR1 MNHEY and CDR2 SMNVEV (reference sequence). The CDR3 here is CASGGWGGGETQYF. The CDR3 DNA sequence: TGTGCCAGCGGCGGGTGGGGCGGAGGGGAGACCCAGTACTTC.

The V call is TRBV11-3, the J call TRBJ2-3; TRBD1 agrees at 7 bases. Germline trimming cut 4 bases from V and 5 bases from J; bases unmatched to any gene: 6. Germline assignment: CDR1 SGHNT and CDR2 YENEEA. This CDR3 has 14 residues. In DNA form, the CDR3 reads TGTGCCAGCAGCTCACACAGGGGCATAGATACGCAGTATTTT. It is translated as CASSSHRGIDTQYF. Full variable domain (remainder filled in from reference TRBV11-3 and TRBJ2-3): EAGVVQSPRYKIIEKKQPVAFWCNPISGHNTLYWYLQNLGQGPELLIRYENEEAVDDSQLPKDRFSAERLKGVDSTLKIQPAELGDSAVYLCASSSHRGIDTQYFGPGTRLTVL.

The chain combines TRBV5-4 with TRBJ2-1; maybe TRBD2 (6 bases). V lost 0 bases to trimming and J lost 8 bases, with 24 bases between them. This CDR3 region has 18 residues. Germline loops: CDR1 SGHNT, CDR2 YYREEE (reference sequence). The CDR3: CASSLATLLKRAEHEQFF. CDR3 nucleotide sequence: TGTGCCAGCAGCTTGGCCACTCTCCTGAAGCGGGCCGAGCATGAGCAGTTCTTC.

J is TRBJ1-5 and V is TRBV10-2; 7 bases align to TRBD1. Trimming removed 10 bases from V and 7 bases from J; junction bases left unmatched: 10. CDR1 and CDR2 from the germline V gene are WSHSY and SAAADI. The CDR3 spans 13 residues. CDR3 coding DNA: TGCGCCACCTCTATGGAGGGGGCCCAGCCCCAGCATTTT. It specifies CATSMEGAQPQHF.

The CDR3 loop is CAWSVGAPYSNQPQHF. As DNA, the CDR3 is TGTGCCTGGAGTGTAGGGGCCCCTTATAGCAATCAGCCCCAGCATTTT. The V call is TRBV30, the J call TRBJ1-5, with D perhaps TRBD1 (5 bases). V was shortened by 0 bases and J by 0 bases, with 12 bases between the two germline ends. The germline V gene encodes CDR1 GTSNPN and CDR2 SVGIG (reference sequence). This CDR3 has 16 amino acids.